Below, 8 T cell receptor beta chains from the same sample are listed, as sequenced in a study of control samples from healthy donors and cancer patients (dated by TCRdb to about 2020). Library creation used the immunoSEQ multiplex PCR assay. Here the immuneACCESS table is served through TCRdb, limited to in-frame sequences with V and J called. Missing clones are a known gap in these copies; in checked studies unresolved V genes cover under half, and the rest lacks a known reason. This sample is represented by over 75,000 clones; around 82% of them were singletons. The ten largest clones capture 2% to 2.5% of the sample. Material: blood. These receptor sequences come from a man aged 55 to 69 in good health.

The V call is TRBV5-4, the J call TRBJ2-7; 7 bases line up with TRBD1. The CDR3 consists of 15 residues. From germline, CDR1 is SGHNT and CDR2 YYREEE (reference sequence). J was trimmed by 6 bases and V by 3 bases; bases with no gene match: 12. The CDR3 nucleotides read TGTGCCAGCAGCTCGAGGGCAGGGGGATCCGGCGAGCAGTACTTC. Encoded protein: CASSSRAGGSGEQYF.

The chain links TRBV28 to TRBJ1-2; no reliable D call. V shed 1 base and J shed 13 bases, with 19 bases lying between them. The germline gives CDR1 MDHEN, CDR2 SYDVKM. This CDR3 spans 14 amino acids. CDR3 nucleotides: TGTGCCAGCAGTTTATTGCCTAGAGTGGGATATTCCACCTTC. The encoded protein is CASSLLPRVGYSTF.

V and J are TRBV5-6 and TRBJ2-7; 10 bases fit TRBD1. This CDR3 has 15 residues. V dropped 4 bases and J dropped 2; count of bases not matched to a gene: 6. CDR1 is SGHDT and CDR2 is YYEEEE in the germline V gene. Written as DNA, the CDR3 is TGTGCCAGCAGCATCGGACAGGGGGGGACCTACGAGCAGTACTTC. It codes for CASSIGQGGTYEQYF.

The chain has TRBV7-9 and TRBJ1-3, with 9 bases identical to TRBD1. The CDR3 runs 14 residues. V lost 6 bases, J lost 2 bases, and 2 bases stayed unmatched. Looked up from germline, CDR1 is SEHNR and CDR2 is FQNEAQ (reference sequence). The CDR3 spells CASRGTGTGNTIYF. CDR3 nucleotide sequence: TGTGCCAGCAGGGGGACAGGGACTGGAAACACCATATATTTT.

DNA for the CDR3: TGTGCCAGCTGGACAGGGGTAGGCTACACCTTC. Amino acids: CASWTGVGYTF. The V gene is TRBV6-5, the J gene TRBJ1-2; 9 bases agree with TRBD1. CDR3 size: 11 residues. J lost 8 bases, V lost 8 bases, and 3 bases had no gene match. CDR1 is MNHEY and CDR2 is SVGAGI in the germline V gene.

The chain couples TRBV5-4 to TRBJ2-3; D gene ambiguous. V lost 0 bases and J 3 bases, leaving 5 bases between the germline ends. Germline CDR1 reads SGHNT; CDR2 reads YYREEE (reference sequence). The CDR3 spans 13 residues. The CDR3 bases are TGTGCCAGCAGCTTGGAGGGTACAGATACGCAGTATTTT. The encoded protein is CASSLEGTDTQYF.

The chain joins TRBV30 to TRBJ2-2, with 7 bases aligning to TRBD2. V shed 4 bases and J 6 bases; nucleotides not matched to a gene: 20. CDR3 length equals 18 residues. CDR1 GTSNPN and CDR2 SVGIG come from the germline V gene (reference sequence). The CDR3 reads CAWISKKFAGVPPGELFF. As DNA, the CDR3 is TGTGCCTGGATATCTAAAAAGTTCGCGGGAGTACCACCCGGGGAGCTGTTTTTT. The full variable domain, completed using reference TRBV30 and TRBJ2-2, is SQTIHQWPATLVQPVGSPLSLECTVEGTSNPNLYWYRQAAGRGLQLLFYSVGIGQISSEVPQNLSASRPQDRQFILSSKKLLLSDSGFYLCAWISKKFAGVPPGELFFGEGSRLTVL.

This sequence joins TRBV4-1 and TRBJ2-5; D uncertain. This CDR3 region has 13 residues. The germline V and J ends were trimmed by 0 bases and 4 bases, with 6 bases remaining between them. Germline CDR1 reads MGHRA; CDR2 reads YSYEKL. As DNA, the CDR3 is TGCGCCAGCAGCCAAGAGGCAGGAGAGACCCAGTACTTC. Protein: CASSQEAGETQYF.